Each of the 27 T cell receptor beta chains below was sequenced from the same sample in a study of spatial heterogeneity in lung cancer. TCRdb recomputed calls from the 5' RACE reads with MiXCR, one row per CDR3 protein. The sample includes over 13,000 distinct CDR3 sequences, 3% to 4.5% of them seen just once. Specified time point: sample taken at primary tumor resection. Specimen: normal lung tissue next to the tumor, collected at surgery. These receptors were obtained from a male donor with early-stage non-small cell lung cancer.

This clonotype was detected ten times or more. With the library built for alpha chains, this beta chain is off target and its frequency is not meaningful. V gene TRBV7-3 combines with J gene TRBJ2-1; D unresolved. Germline CDR1 reads SGHTA; CDR2 reads FQGTGA. V was shortened by 5 bases and J by 2 bases, with 10 bases between the two germline ends. The CDR3 is made up of 14 amino acids. CDR3 coding DNA: TGTGCCAGCAGCCCCGGCCAGGCCTACAATGAGCAGTTCTTC. Translated: CASSPGQAYNEQFF.

This clonotype is termed medium-sized. The library was prepared for alpha chains; this beta chain is a stray read, so its frequency means little. The chain recombines TRBV27 with TRBJ1-6; maybe TRBD1 (6 bases). Germline loops: CDR1 MNHEY, CDR2 SMNVEV (reference sequence). CDR3 size: 13 residues. Trimming took 4 bases from V and 8 from J, leaving 9 bases between them. CDR3 coding DNA: TGTGCCAGCAGTTCCTACAGGGATTCACCCCTCCACTTT. As protein: CASSSYRDSPLHF.

This clonotype has at least ten counts. One junction end does not reproduce the germline sequence, and a read error may be involved. A library prepared for alpha chains yielded this beta chain as an off-target read; its size is of little meaning. This sequence joins TRBV7-9 and TRBJ2-3; 10 bases are shared with TRBD2. The germline gives CDR1 SEHNR, CDR2 FQNEAQ (reference sequence). The CDR3 totals 16 residues. CDR3 residues: CASSLGLADSTDTQYF. In nucleotides, the CDR3 is TGTGCCAGCAGTTTAGGACTAGCGGACAGCACAGATACGCAGTATTTT. Based on the CDR3 plus reference TRBV7-9 and TRBJ2-3, the full variable domain is DTGVSQNPRHKITKRGQNVTFRCDPISEHNRLYWYRQTLGQGPEFLTYFQNEAQLEKSRLLSDRFSAERPKGSFSTLEIQRTEQGDSAMYLCASSLGLADSTDTQYFGPGTRLTVL.

This clonotype was counted ten times or more. This beta chain appears as a stray read in a library generated for alpha chains; its size is not informative. The rearrangement links TRBV4-2 to TRBJ1-4; unclear D gene. Between the trimmed V and J ends, which lost 1 base and 13 bases, there was a span of 16 bases. The V gene's germline CDR1 is LGHNA and CDR2 YNFKEQ. This CDR3 comprises 14 residues. The CDR3: CASSQGGREERLFF. In nucleotides, the CDR3 is TGTGCCAGCAGCCAAGGAGGGCGCGAGGAGAGACTGTTTTTT.

This clonotype was recorded at least ten times. In a library made to pick up alpha chains, this beta chain is a stray read with a size that means little. This chain connects TRBV29-1 to TRBJ2-7, with D tentatively TRBD1 or TRBD2 (5 bases each). Per germline, CDR1 SQVTM and CDR2 ANQGSEA. Trimming took off 1 base at V and 2 bases at J, with 12 bases between the two ends. The length of the CDR3 is 14 residues. The CDR3 bases are TGCAGCGTTGAAGGAGGGTCAGGGACCTACGAGCAGTACTTC. This codes for CSVEGGSGTYEQYF.

In this sample, this clonotype turned up many times. Little can be read into the size of this beta chain, an off-target read in a library designed for alpha chains. V is TRBV9 and J is TRBJ2-1, with unresolved D. The germline V gene encodes CDR1 SGDLS and CDR2 YYNGEE. This CDR3 is built from 14 residues. With 0 bases removed from V and 0 bases from J, the gap between germline ends came to 4 bases. The CDR3 coding sequence is TGTGCCAGCAGCGTAGCTAGCTCCTACAATGAGCAGTTCTTC. Amino acids: CASSVASSYNEQFF.

This clonotype was seen ten or more times. The library was built for alpha chains, so this beta chain is an off-target read and its size means little. V is TRBV3-1 and J is TRBJ1-1; perhaps TRBD1 as D (6 bases). Trimming cost V 4 bases and J 4 bases, with 10 bases left between them. The CDR3 is 13 amino acids. Germline V CDR1 and CDR2: LGHDT, YNNKEL (reference sequence). The CDR3 DNA follows: TGTGCCAGCAGCCTAGGGGGGCGCACTGAAGCTTTCTTT. It is translated as CASSLGGRTEAFF.

This clonotype was seen many times. The library was designed around alpha chains, so this beta chain is a stray read whose abundance carries little weight. The genes are TRBV27 and TRBJ1-1, with D unresolved. The length of the CDR3 is 13 residues. CDR1 and CDR2 from the germline V gene are MNHEY and SMNVEV (reference sequence). Trimming cost V 10 bases and J 2 bases, with 14 bases left between them. CDR3 sequence reads: CAIRRGVNTEAFF. CDR3 DNA: TGTGCCATCCGGCGGGGTGTTAACACTGAAGCTTTCTTT.

The sample holds many counts of this clonotype. This beta chain appears as a stray read in a library generated for alpha chains; its size is not informative. The V gene is TRBV6-6, the J gene TRBJ1-1; D unclear. Germline CDR1 reads MNHNY; CDR2 reads SVGAGI (reference sequence). The CDR3 sequence is 13 residues long. Trimming cost V 0 bases and J 3 bases, with 5 bases left between them. As DNA, the CDR3 is TGTGCCAGCAGTTACTCGCCGGACACTGAAGCTTTCTTT. It is translated as CASSYSPDTEAFF.

This clonotype appeared many times. The library was built for alpha chains, so this beta chain is an off-target read and its size means little. The V call is TRBV7-6, the J call TRBJ2-3; tentatively, D is TRBD2 (5 bases). In germline, CDR1 is SGHVS, CDR2 FNYEAQ. The CDR3 has 15 amino acids. V dropped 4 bases and J dropped 4 bases, with 15 bases sitting between them. The CDR3 region is CASSSSILAADTQYF. CDR3 bases: TGTGCCAGCAGCTCTTCGATCCTAGCAGCAGATACGCAGTATTTT.

This clonotype was observed at least ten times. This beta chain was picked up by a library intended for alpha chains and is off target, so its count carries little meaning. This rearrangement joins TRBV28 to TRBJ1-5, with TRBD1 matching 8 bases. There are 15 residues in the CDR3. Germline trimming cut 6 bases from V and 7 bases from J; bases unmatched to any gene: 11. CDR1 is MDHEN, CDR2 SYDVKM, per germline. CDR3 region: CASRPTTGGWQPQHF. CDR3 DNA: TGTGCCAGCAGACCAACTACAGGGGGTTGGCAGCCCCAGCATTTT.

As concerns this clonotype: A much larger clone lies one base from this, so it may be a read error. A library prepared for alpha chains yielded this beta chain as an off-target read; its size is of little meaning. V is TRBV20-1 and J is TRBJ2-2; 7 bases align to TRBD1. The junction had 6 bases not matched to a gene; V was cut back by 5 bases and J by 3 bases. Per germline, CDR1 DFQATT and CDR2 SNEGSKA (reference sequence). This CDR3 spans 14 amino acids. CDR3: CSAGGQWDTGELFF. In nucleotides, the CDR3 is TGCAGTGCTGGGGGACAGTGGGACACCGGGGAGCTGTTTTTT.

Within the sample, this clonotype is medium-sized. This beta chain is an unintended read in a library built for alpha chains; its size means little. The chain carries TRBV4-1 and TRBJ2-3, with D unclear. Trimming shortened V by 1 base and J by 1 base, and 12 bases separated the two germline ends. Germline lookup yields CDR1 MGHRA and CDR2 YSYEKL. CDR3 size: 16 residues. CDR3 in amino acids: CASSQAWASGTDTQYF. CDR3 coding DNA: TGCGCCAGCAGCCAAGCCTGGGCTTCAGGCACAGATACGCAGTATTTT.

This clonotype was counted ten times or more. The size of this beta chain means little, since it is a stray read in a library made for alpha chains. The chain combines TRBV27 with TRBJ1-1; tentatively, D is TRBD1 (5 bases). The CDR3 extends over 13 amino acids. Germline assignment: CDR1 MNHEY and CDR2 SMNVEV (reference sequence). Trimming removed 6 bases from V and 1 base from J, with 9 bases in between. CDR3 DNA sequence: TGTGCCAGCAGATACCAGGGGAACACTGAAGCTTTCTTT. It yields the protein CASRYQGNTEAFF.

This clonotype occurred many times. This beta chain lies outside the target of a library built for alpha chains; its clone size means little. The chain recombines TRBV3-1 with TRBJ2-1; 10 bases agree with TRBD2. The V gene end was trimmed by 2 bases and the J gene end by 8 bases; junction bases not matched to a gene: 9. CDR1 and CDR2 (germline): LGHDT, YNNKEL (reference sequence). The CDR3 spans 16 residues. The CDR3 sequence: CASSQFSGLAIHEQFF. Here the CDR3 DNA reads TGTGCCAGCAGCCAATTTTCGGGACTAGCGATCCATGAGCAGTTCTTC.

This clonotype has ten or more counts. The library was prepared for alpha chains; this beta chain is a stray read, so its frequency means little. The rearrangement uses TRBV12-3 or TRBV12-4 and TRBJ2-1, with a possible D match to TRBD2 (6 bases). The CDR3 covers 13 residues. Trimming cost V 4 bases and J 7 bases, with 11 bases left between them. DNA for the CDR3: TGTGCCAGCAGTTCGGTAGGGAGGAATGAGCAGTTCTTC. Translated: CASSSVGRNEQFF.

This clonotype qualifies as medium-sized. This beta chain turned up in a library designed for alpha chains; as an off-target read, its abundance says little. The chain joins TRBV5-1 to TRBJ2-3; D not resolved. V lost 4 bases, J lost 3 bases, and 3 bases lay in between. CDR3 length: 11 residues. Germline V lookup: CDR1 SGHRS, CDR2 YFSETQ. CDR3 residues: CASSDTDTQYF. CDR3 DNA: TGCGCCAGCAGCGATACAGATACGCAGTATTTT. Based on the CDR3 plus reference TRBV5-1 and TRBJ2-3, the full variable domain is KAGVTQTPRYLIKTRGQQVTLSCSPISGHRSVSWYQQTPGQGLQFLFEYFSETQRNKGNFPGRFSGRQFSNSRSEMNVSTLELGDSALYLCASSDTDTQYFGPGTRLTVL.

There are many counts of this clonotype. Since the library was made to target alpha chains, this beta chain is a stray read and its abundance is not meaningful. The chain recombines TRBV20-1 with TRBJ2-3, with D possibly matching TRBD2 (7 bases). V was trimmed by 1 base and J by 1 base, leaving 15 bases between them. Germline V gene sequence: CDR1 DFQATT, CDR2 SNEGSKA (reference sequence). This CDR3 contains 16 residues. The CDR3 DNA follows: TGCAGTGCTAGAGGGGGGGCTAGCGGACGCACAGATACGCAGTATTTT. This sequence encodes CSARGGASGRTDTQYF.

This clonotype was seen many times. Because the library targeted alpha chains, this beta chain is an off-target read whose size means little. The CDR3 protein is CASSPRQGGGYTF. In nucleotides, the CDR3 is TGCGCCAGCAGCCCGCGACAGGGGGGTGGCTACACCTTC. The chain uses TRBV5-1 and TRBJ1-2; 9 nucleotides match TRBD1. The CDR3 length is 13 residues. V shed 4 bases and J 7 bases; nucleotides not matched to a gene: 5. Germline CDR1 and CDR2: SGHRS and YFSETQ.

Judged by abundance, this clonotype is medium-sized. This beta chain is an off-target read within a library intended for alpha chains, so its frequency means little. The chain is built from TRBV27 and TRBJ2-1; D may correspond to TRBD1 or TRBD2 (5 bases each). V lost 5 bases, J lost 5 bases, and 19 bases lay in between. CDR1 and CDR2 (germline): MNHEY, SMNVEV (reference sequence). The CDR3 has 16 amino acids. CDR3 DNA: TGTGCCAGCAGTCAGAATAGCGTCGGGACGAACAATGAGCAGTTCTTC. Protein product: CASSQNSVGTNNEQFF.

This clonotype was found many times. This beta chain is off target for a library built for alpha chains, so its abundance means little. The chain joins TRBV7-2 to TRBJ2-2; TRBD2 aligns across 10 bases. Germline CDR1 SGHTA, CDR2 FQGNSA. Trimming took 5 bases from V and 4 from J; bases not matched to a gene: 4. This CDR3 has 15 amino acids. The CDR3 is CASSGKREGTGELFF. CDR3 sequence (DNA): TGTGCCAGCAGCGGCAAGCGGGAGGGCACCGGGGAGCTGTTTTTT.

The sample holds many counts of this clonotype. For a library built for alpha chains, this beta chain is a stray read; little rests on its size. The J gene is TRBJ2-7, the V gene TRBV3-1; D gene ambiguous. Germline CDR1 is LGHDT and CDR2 is YNNKEL (reference sequence). Deletions cut 1 base from V and 4 bases from J, with 5 bases between. The CDR3 extends over 12 amino acids. This chain's CDR3 is CASSQGLYEQYF. For the CDR3, the DNA is TGTGCCAGCAGCCAAGGACTTTACGAGCAGTACTTC.

Ten or more counts support this clonotype. As an off-target read in a library built for alpha chains, this beta chain has a frequency of little significance. CDR3 DNA: TGTGCCAGCAGCTTGATCGCGGGTTCCTACGAGCAGTACTTC. Translated: CASSLIAGSYEQYF. The chain is built from TRBV11-1 and TRBJ2-7; perhaps TRBD2 as D (5 bases). The V gene's germline CDR1 is SGHAT and CDR2 FQDESV (reference sequence). V was pared by 3 bases and J by 1 base, with 10 bases between. The CDR3 spans 14 residues.

This clonotype was found many times. For a library built for alpha chains, this beta chain is a stray read; little rests on its size. This chain connects TRBV18 to TRBJ2-5; D not certain. The V end was cut by 2 bases, the J end by 1 base, with 5 bases between. The CDR3 is 13 residues long. CDR1 is KGHSH, CDR2 LQKENI, per germline. CDR3 sequence reads: CASSPNPQETQYF. The CDR3 DNA reads as TGTGCCAGCTCACCAAACCCCCAAGAGACCCAGTACTTC. Full variable domain (rest looked up from reference TRBV18 and TRBJ2-5): NAGVMQNPRHLVRRRGQEARLRCSPMKGHSHVYWYRQLPEEGLKFMVYLQKENIIDESGMPKERFSAEFPKEGPSILRIQQVVRGDSAAYFCASSPNPQETQYFGPGTRLLVL.

This clonotype occurred many times. Being off target in a library aimed at alpha chains, this beta chain has a size of little meaning. The CDR3 nucleotides read TGTGCCAGCAGTTACAGGTCCGGGATCCGAGAGACCCAGTACTTC. Its translation: CASSYRSGIRETQYF. The chain links TRBV6-5 to TRBJ2-5; D might be TRBD2 (5 bases). CDR1 and CDR2 (germline): MNHEY, SVGAGI. V was cut by 2 bases and J by 4 bases, with 14 bases left in between. The CDR3 totals 15 residues.

This clonotype showed up just a few times. This beta chain is a stray read from a library made for alpha chains; its abundance is not meaningful. The DNA of the CDR3 is TGTGCCATCAGTGAAGTGAAAAGGGGAACGTACACTGAAGCTTTCTTT. Its protein is CAISEVKRGTYTEAFF. The chain joins TRBV10-3 to TRBJ1-1, with D possibly matching TRBD1 (5 bases). Germline CDR1 reads ENHRY; CDR2 reads SYGVKD. The CDR3 consists of 16 residues. V was cut by 3 bases and J by 3 bases, with 17 bases left in between.

This clonotype was detected only a few times. Because the library targeted alpha chains, this beta chain is an off-target read whose size means little. The gene calls are TRBV7-3 and TRBJ2-3, with a weak D call TRBD2 (6 bases). The CDR3 loop spans 15 amino acids. From germline, CDR1 is SGHTA and CDR2 FQGTGA. Trimming shortened V by 5 bases and J by 0 bases, and 12 bases separated the two germline ends. As DNA, the CDR3 is TGTGCCAGCAGCCAATTCGGGAGCAGCACAGATACGCAGTATTTT. As protein: CASSQFGSSTDTQYF.